The TCR beta chain described here comes from a study of T cells in Graves' hyperthyroidism and ophthalmopathy (dated by TCRdb to between 2019 and 2020). At the level of the whole study: Peripheral blood samples were taken at the time of initial diagnosis, prior to any treatment. To identify TCR V-J signatures that set the groups apart, the researchers used a discovery cohort of 100 patients, made up of 40 to 45 with Graves' ophthalmopathy and some 60 with stable Graves' hyperthyroidism. Whether ophthalmopathy could be predicted prospectively was tested in an independent validation cohort made up of under 20 hyperthyroidism patients plus 17 patients who later progressed to ophthalmopathy. The approximately 90 discovery patients were divided at random into training and test sets in a 7:3 ratio. In six Graves' hyperthyroidism patients, the study also compared T-cell repertoires from thyroid tissue with T-cell repertoires from blood. Once sampling was done, hyperthyroidism patients were given methimazole at a starting dose of 30 mg daily, whereas ophthalmopathy patients were given high-dose intravenous methylprednisolone. The paper reports TCR Vbeta CDR3 sequencing of some 140 peripheral blood samples: approximately 41 ophthalmopathy, 70 to 85 hyperthyroidism and around 17 progressor patients. Study-wide findings and limitations: No statistical method was used to set the sample size in advance, and investigators knew the group allocation. Most expanded thyroid clonotypes (frequency above 0.001) were also detected in blood, suggesting blood repertoires may reflect thyroid immune responses. In cross-validation, a model built on a 13 V-J signature told ophthalmopathy apart from stable hyperthyroidism with 87.88% sensitivity and around 84% specificity, and in testing the same model reached 80%/75%. In validation, the model predicted progression to ophthalmopathy a median of about 6 months before onset, with approximately 68% sensitivity and about 72% specificity.

Germline trimming: 2 bases from V, 6 bases from J; junction bases outside gene matches: 2. According to the germline V gene, CDR1 reads KGHSH and CDR2 reads LQKENI. The CDR3 runs 15 residues from the cysteine to the phenylalanine. The only DNA kept is the CDR3, 45 bases in frame from the first base. In the ophthalmopathy patients, disease was moderately to severely active, with a Clinical Activity Score of 3 or more, a NOSPECS grade of 4 or more, and a duration of less than 3 months. Exclusion was applied to patients with uncontrolled infections, other autoimmune diseases, pregnancy or lactation. Diagnoses were established on the basis of clinical symptoms, serum thyroxine and TRAb, thyroid ultrasound, and orbital computed tomography. PBMCs were separated from roughly 9.3 ml of fresh peripheral blood using Ficoll-Paque density gradient centrifugation. Total RNA was extracted with Trizol reagent, and quality was checked on an Agilent 2100 Bioanalyzer.

This clonotype was observed at least ten times. It has no known antigen specificity. Base qualities are not provided; no much larger clone lies one nucleotide away. TCR beta CDR3 regions were amplified from RNA transcripts. The first round of RT-PCR for the TCR CDR3 was performed with the HTBI primer set and the Qiagen OneStep RT-PCR kit. A second multiplex PCR round built the libraries, followed by size selection and purification. The libraries were sequenced on an Illumina HiSeq2000 using paired-end 100 bp reads. As for the authors' bioinformatics: SOAPnuke was used to process the raw data, throwing out any read that contained adapters or uncalled bases, had a mean Phred below 15, or lacked an exact constant-primer or identifier match. COPE v1.2.5 was used to merge high-quality paired reads, and clonotypes were defined as unique nucleotide sequences. Clonotypes were aligned to IMGT TRBV, TRBD and TRBJ reference segments using MiTCR v1.1. The analysis included only V-J combinations with a frequency above 0.0001, which together covered over 98% of the repertoires. The TCS score was defined as F50 (clonal expansion) divided by E x V (chaos), with BLOSUM62-based TCRdist calculated between CDR3 peptides within each V-J. Welch's t-statistics and random forest reduced roughly 530 V-J features to roughly 13, which were used in a naive Bayes classifier (R e1071). The public reads were reanalyzed by TCRdb: fastp trimming at Q25, MiXCR alignment, in-frame beta chains only. Rows are unified per CDR3 protein, each entry keeping the most common DNA and genes. The V and J calls reflect TCRdb's pipeline rather than the authors' work. The sample records some 500,000 distinct CDR3 sequences, 15% to 20% of which are singletons. The top ten clonotypes cover 25% to 30% of the sample.

This sequence uses TRBV18 and TRBJ1-6; 9 of the junction bases match TRBD1. The sequencing sample was made of blood. The receptor comes from a woman aged 25 to 39 with Graves' ophthalmopathy. This receptor has the CDR3 CASSPSGQGNSPLHF. The DNA sequence reads TGTGCCAGCTCACCATCGGGACAGGGTAATTCACCCCTCCACTTT.